These 7 T cell receptor beta chains were all obtained from the same sample, sequenced in a study of CD8 T cells in ankylosing spondylitis. Each CDR3 protein is one row after TCRdb ran MiXCR on the 5' RACE reads. The data contain some 8,600 distinct CDR3 sequences, under 4% of them singletons. The sequencing input was blood, either unsorted or a sorted T cell fraction (not recorded which). These receptors were taken from a female donor with ankylosing spondylitis or in good health (not recorded which).

In its sample, this clonotype was seen many times. This chain joins TRBV9 and TRBJ1-2; a weak D match, TRBD1 (5 bases). Germline CDR1 is SGDLS and CDR2 is YYNGEE. The V gene lost 3 bases and the J gene lost 2 bases, with 14 bases spanning the gap. CDR3 length: 15 amino acids. The CDR3 here is CASSGGFLGNYGYTF. The CDR3, as DNA: TGTGCCAGCAGCGGGGGGTTTTTGGGGAACTATGGCTACACCTTC.

This clonotype was seen at least ten times. Here the CDR3 DNA reads TGTGCCAGCGGGGGGCTGGGCGAGCAGTACTTC. Translation gives CASGGLGEQYF. The V gene is TRBV9, the J gene TRBJ2-7; the D call may be TRBD1 or TRBD2 (6 bases each). Trimming pared 7 bases from V and 6 bases from J, leaving 11 bases between. Germline lookup yields CDR1 SGDLS and CDR2 YYNGEE. The CDR3 is 11 amino acids.

This clonotype was seen many times. In DNA, the CDR3 is TGTGCCAGCAGTTCCGGACGACTAGGTCTCACAGATACGCAGTATTTT. Protein product: CASSSGRLGLTDTQYF. V and J are TRBV9 and TRBJ2-3, with D perhaps matching TRBD2 (6 bases). V dropped 5 bases and J dropped 2 bases, with 18 bases sitting between them. Germline V CDR1 and CDR2: SGDLS, YYNGEE. The CDR3 is made up of 16 amino acids.

This clonotype was recorded many times. The chain joins TRBV9 to TRBJ2-1; D is ambiguous. The V end lost 0 bases, the J end lost 0 bases, and 10 bases lay between the germline ends. The CDR3 sequence is 16 residues long. Germline CDR1 reads SGDLS; CDR2 reads YYNGEE. CDR3 nucleotides: TGTGCCAGCAGCGTAGACTACACCAGCTCCTACAATGAGCAGTTCTTC. Protein product: CASSVDYTSSYNEQFF.

This clonotype was observed many times. The J gene is TRBJ2-7, the V gene TRBV9, with TRBD1 matching over 8 bases. Germline trimming cut 2 bases from V and 8 bases from J; bases unmatched to any gene: 3. CDR3 length equals 12 residues. CDR1 is SGDLS and CDR2 is YYNGEE in the germline V gene. CDR3 sequence reads: CASSVGQGQQYF. CDR3 DNA sequence: TGTGCCAGCAGCGTTGGACAGGGTCAGCAGTACTTC.

This clonotype was seen at least ten times. The chain joins TRBV9 to TRBJ2-3, with a weak D call TRBD2 (5 bases). V lost 1 base, J lost 0 bases, and 12 bases lay in between. The CDR3 covers 16 residues. Per the germline V gene, CDR1 is SGDLS and CDR2 is YYNGEE. The CDR3 region has the DNA TGTGCCAGCAGCGTATTGCTAGGAGGAAGCACAGATACGCAGTATTTT. This encodes CASSVLLGGSTDTQYF.

This clonotype was recorded many times. The chain has TRBV9 and TRBJ2-2; 7 nucleotides agree with TRBD1. Germline V gene data show CDR1 as SGDLS and CDR2 as YYNGEE. Losses at the gene ends were 2 bases for V and 3 bases for J; bases not matched to a gene: 13. CDR3 length: 18 residues. As DNA, the CDR3 is TGTGCCAGCAGCGTTGGGGTTGTTAAAGACAGGGACACCGGGGAGCTGTTTTTT. It yields the protein CASSVGVVKDRDTGELFF.